This T cell receptor (beta chain) was recovered during a study of blood T cell repertoires in COVID-19. The data were produced by immunoSEQ multiplex PCR, yet TCRdb's version contains in-frame clones alone and is incomplete. Seen here are approximately 240,000 clones, roughly 87% observed once, and the top ten hold around 6%. Germline CDR1 LGHNT, CDR2 FRNRAP. Trimming removed 2 bases from V and 5 bases from J, with 16 bases in between. The CDR3 is 16 residues long. Researchers sorted participants into cohorts using their self-reported clinical history. The rearrangement uses TRBV12-5 and TRBJ2-1; the D is unclear. This clonotype was obtained from a woman in her twenties or thirties with acute COVID-19. Material for sequencing was PBMCs or T cells enriched from blood (not recorded which). CDR3 sequence reads: CASGLQLGQTHNEQFF. The CDR3 bases are TGTGCTAGTGGTTTGCAGCTTGGGCAAACGCACAATGAGCAGTTCTTC.